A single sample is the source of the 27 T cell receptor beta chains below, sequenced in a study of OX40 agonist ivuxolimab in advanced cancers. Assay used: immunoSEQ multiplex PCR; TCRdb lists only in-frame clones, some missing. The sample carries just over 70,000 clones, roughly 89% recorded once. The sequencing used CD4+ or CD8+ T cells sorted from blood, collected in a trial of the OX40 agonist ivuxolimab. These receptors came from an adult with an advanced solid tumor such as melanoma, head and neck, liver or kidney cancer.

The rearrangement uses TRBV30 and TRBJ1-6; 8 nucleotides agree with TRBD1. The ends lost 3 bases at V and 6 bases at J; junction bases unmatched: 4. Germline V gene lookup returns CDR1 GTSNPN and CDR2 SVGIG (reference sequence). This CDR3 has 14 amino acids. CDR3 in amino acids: CAWSADRGNSPLHF. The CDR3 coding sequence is TGTGCCTGGAGCGCAGACAGGGGTAATTCACCCCTCCACTTT.

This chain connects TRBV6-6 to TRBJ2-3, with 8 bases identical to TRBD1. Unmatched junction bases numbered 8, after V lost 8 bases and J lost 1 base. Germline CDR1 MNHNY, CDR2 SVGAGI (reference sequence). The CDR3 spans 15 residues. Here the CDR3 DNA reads TGTGCCAGCCCCAGGGACAGGAACTGCACAGATACGCAGTATTTT. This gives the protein CASPRDRNCTDTQYF.

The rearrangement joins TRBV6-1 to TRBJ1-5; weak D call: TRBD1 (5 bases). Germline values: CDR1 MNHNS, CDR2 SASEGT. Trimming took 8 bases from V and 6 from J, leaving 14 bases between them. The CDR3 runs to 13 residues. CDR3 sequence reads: CASCRGSGQPQHF. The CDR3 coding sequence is TGTGCCAGCTGTCGGGGCTCGGGTCAGCCCCAGCATTTT.

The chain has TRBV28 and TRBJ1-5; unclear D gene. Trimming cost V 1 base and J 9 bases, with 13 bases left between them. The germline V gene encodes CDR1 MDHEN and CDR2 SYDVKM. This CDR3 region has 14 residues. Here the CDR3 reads CASSLLRYSSPQHF. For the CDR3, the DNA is TGTGCCAGCAGTTTATTGAGATATAGTTCGCCCCAGCATTTT.

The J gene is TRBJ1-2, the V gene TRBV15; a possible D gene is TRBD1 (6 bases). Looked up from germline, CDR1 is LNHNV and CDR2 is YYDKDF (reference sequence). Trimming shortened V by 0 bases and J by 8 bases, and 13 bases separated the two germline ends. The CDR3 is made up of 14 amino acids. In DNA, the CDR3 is TGTGCCACCAGCAGAGACTACAGGGTTCAAGGCTACACCTTC. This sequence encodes CATSRDYRVQGYTF.

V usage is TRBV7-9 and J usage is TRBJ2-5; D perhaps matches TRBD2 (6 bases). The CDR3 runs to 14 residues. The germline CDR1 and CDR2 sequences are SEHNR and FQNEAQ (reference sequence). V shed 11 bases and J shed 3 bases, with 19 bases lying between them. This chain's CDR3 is CAGSEWGVEETQYF. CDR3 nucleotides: TGTGCCGGATCAGAGTGGGGGGTAGAAGAGACCCAGTACTTC.

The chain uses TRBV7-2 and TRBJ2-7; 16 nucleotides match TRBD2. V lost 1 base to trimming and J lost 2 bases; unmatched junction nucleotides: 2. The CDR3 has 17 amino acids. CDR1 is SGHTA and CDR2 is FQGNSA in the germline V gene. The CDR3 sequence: CASSLVGTSGGAYEQYF. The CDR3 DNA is TGTGCCAGCAGCTTAGTGGGGACTAGCGGGGGGGCCTACGAGCAGTACTTC.

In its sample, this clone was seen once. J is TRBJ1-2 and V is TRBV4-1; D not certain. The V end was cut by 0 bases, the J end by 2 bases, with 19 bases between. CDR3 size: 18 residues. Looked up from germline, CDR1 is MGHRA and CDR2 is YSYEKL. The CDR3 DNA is TGCGCCAGCAGCCAAGATCACCGAATGATGGGCGGCAACTATGGCTACACCTTC. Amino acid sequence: CASSQDHRMMGGNYGYTF.

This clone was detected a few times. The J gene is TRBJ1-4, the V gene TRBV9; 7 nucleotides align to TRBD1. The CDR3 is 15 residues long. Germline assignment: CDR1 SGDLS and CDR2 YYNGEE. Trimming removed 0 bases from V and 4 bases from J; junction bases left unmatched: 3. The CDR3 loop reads CASSVGTGFNEKLFF. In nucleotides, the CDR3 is TGTGCCAGCAGCGTAGGGACAGGTTTTAATGAAAAACTGTTTTTT.

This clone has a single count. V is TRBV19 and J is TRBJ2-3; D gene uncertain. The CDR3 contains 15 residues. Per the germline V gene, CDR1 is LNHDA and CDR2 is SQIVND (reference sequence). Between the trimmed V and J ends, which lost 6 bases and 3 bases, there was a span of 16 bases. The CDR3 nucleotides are TGTGCCAGTAGACGTCAGCTTGGTGGGACAGATACGCAGTATTTT. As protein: CASRRQLGGTDTQYF.

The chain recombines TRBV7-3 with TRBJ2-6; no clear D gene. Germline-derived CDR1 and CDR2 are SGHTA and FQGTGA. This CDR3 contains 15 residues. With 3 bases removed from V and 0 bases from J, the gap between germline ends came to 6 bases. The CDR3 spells CASSLGLSGANVLTF. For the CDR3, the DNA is TGTGCCAGCAGCTTGGGCCTCTCTGGGGCCAACGTCCTGACTTTC.

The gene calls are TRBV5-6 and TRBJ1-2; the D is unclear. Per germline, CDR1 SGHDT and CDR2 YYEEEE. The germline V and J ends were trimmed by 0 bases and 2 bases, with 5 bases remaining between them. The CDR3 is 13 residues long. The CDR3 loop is CASSLAANYGYTF. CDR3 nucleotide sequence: TGTGCCAGCAGCTTGGCTGCCAACTATGGCTACACCTTC.

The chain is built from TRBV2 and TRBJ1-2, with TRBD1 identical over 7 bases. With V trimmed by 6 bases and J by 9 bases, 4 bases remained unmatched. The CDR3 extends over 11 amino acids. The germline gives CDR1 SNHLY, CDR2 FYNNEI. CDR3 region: CASRPTGSYTF. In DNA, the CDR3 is TGTGCCAGCAGGCCGACAGGGAGCTACACCTTC.

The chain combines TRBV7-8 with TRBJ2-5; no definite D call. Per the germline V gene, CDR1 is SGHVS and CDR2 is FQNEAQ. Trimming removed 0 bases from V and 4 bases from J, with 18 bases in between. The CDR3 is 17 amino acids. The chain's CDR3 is CASSLAARRPFIETQYF. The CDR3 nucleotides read TGTGCCAGCAGCTTAGCAGCACGGAGACCGTTTATAGAGACCCAGTACTTC.

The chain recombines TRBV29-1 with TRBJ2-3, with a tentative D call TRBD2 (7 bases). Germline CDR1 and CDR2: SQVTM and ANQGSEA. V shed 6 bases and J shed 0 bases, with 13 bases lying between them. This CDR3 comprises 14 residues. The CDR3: CSVLGGTSTDTQYF. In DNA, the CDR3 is TGCAGCGTCCTGGGGGGGACAAGCACAGATACGCAGTATTTT.

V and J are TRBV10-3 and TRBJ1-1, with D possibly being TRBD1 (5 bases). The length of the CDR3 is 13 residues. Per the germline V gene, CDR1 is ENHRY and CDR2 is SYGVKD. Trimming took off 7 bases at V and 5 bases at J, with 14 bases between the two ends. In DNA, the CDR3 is TGTGCCATCATGGGGCAGGGAAGGACTGAAGCTTTCTTT. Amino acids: CAIMGQGRTEAFF.

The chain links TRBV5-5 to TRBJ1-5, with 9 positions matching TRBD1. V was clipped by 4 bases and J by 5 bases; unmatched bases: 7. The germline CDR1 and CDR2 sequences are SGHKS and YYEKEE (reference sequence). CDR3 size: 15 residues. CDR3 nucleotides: TGTGCCAGCAGCCGGACAGGGGCCGTGCATCAGCCCCAGCATTTT. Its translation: CASSRTGAVHQPQHF.

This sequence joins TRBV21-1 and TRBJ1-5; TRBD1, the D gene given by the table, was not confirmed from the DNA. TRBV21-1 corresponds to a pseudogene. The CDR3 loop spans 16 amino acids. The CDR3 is CASSKAAVTSNQPQHF. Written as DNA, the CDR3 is TGTGCCAGCAGCAAAGCGGCAGTAACTAGCAATCAGCCCCAGCATTTT.

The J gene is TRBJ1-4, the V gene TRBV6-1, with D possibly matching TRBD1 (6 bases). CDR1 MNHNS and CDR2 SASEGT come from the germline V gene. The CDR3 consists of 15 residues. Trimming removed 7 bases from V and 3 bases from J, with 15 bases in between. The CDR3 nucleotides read TGTGCCAGCATGGCCTTACAGGGAGCTAATGAAAAACTGTTTTTT. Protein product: CASMALQGANEKLFF.

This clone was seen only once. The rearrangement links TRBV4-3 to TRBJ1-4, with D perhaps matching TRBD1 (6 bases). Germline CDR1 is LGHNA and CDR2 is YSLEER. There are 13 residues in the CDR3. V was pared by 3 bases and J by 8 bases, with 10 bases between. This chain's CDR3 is CASSQDTGEKLFF. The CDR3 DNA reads TGCGCCAGCAGCCAGGATACAGGGGAAAAACTGTTTTTT.

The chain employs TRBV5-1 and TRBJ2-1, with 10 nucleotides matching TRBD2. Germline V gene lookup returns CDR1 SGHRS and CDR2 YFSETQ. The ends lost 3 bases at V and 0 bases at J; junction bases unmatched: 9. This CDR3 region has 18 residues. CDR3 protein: CASSSRGSGRLSYNEQFF. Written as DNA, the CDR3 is TGCGCCAGCAGCTCCCGGGGTAGCGGGAGGCTCTCCTACAATGAGCAGTTCTTC.

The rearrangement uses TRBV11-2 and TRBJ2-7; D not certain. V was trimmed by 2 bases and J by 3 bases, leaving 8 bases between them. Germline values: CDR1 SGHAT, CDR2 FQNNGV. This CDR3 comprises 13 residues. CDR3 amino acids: CASSLSYGYEQYF. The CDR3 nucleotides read TGTGCCAGCAGCTTAAGTTACGGCTACGAGCAGTACTTC. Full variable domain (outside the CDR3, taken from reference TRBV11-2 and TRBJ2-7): EAGVAQSPRYKIIEKRQSVAFWCNPISGHATLYWYQQILGQGPKLLIQFQNNGVVDDSQLPKDRFSAERLKGVDSTLKIQPAKLEDSAVYLCASSLSYGYEQYFGPGTRLTVT.

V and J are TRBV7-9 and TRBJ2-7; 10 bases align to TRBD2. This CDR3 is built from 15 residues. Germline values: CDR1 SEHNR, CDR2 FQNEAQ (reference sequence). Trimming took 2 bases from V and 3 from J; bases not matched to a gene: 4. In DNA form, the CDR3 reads TGTGCCAGCAGCTTAATCACTAGCGGGGACTACGAGCAGTACTTC. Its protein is CASSLITSGDYEQYF. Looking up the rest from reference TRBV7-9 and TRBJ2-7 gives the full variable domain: DTGVSQNPRHKITKRGQNVTFRCDPISEHNRLYWYRQTLGQGPEFLTYFQNEAQLEKSRLLSDRFSAERPKGSFSTLEIQRTEQGDSAMYLCASSLITSGDYEQYFGPGTRLTVT.

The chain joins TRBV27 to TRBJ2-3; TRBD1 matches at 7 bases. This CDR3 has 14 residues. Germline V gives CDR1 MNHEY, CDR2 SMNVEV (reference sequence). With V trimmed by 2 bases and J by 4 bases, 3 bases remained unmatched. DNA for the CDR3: TGTGCCAGCAGTTTACCAGGGGGTTCAGATACGCAGTATTTT. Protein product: CASSLPGGSDTQYF.

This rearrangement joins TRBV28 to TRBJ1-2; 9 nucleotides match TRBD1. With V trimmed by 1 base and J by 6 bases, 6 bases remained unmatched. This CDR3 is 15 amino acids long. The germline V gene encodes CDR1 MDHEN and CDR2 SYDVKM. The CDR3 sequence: CASSLFGQGTHGYTF. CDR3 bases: TGTGCCAGCAGTTTATTTGGACAGGGGACCCATGGCTACACCTTC.

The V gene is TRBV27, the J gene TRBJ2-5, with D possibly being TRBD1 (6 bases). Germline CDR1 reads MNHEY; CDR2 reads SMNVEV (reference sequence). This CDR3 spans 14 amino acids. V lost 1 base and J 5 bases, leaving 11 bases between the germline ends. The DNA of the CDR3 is TGTGCCAGCAGTTTATTGGCAGGGGAGGAGACCCAGTACTTC. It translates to CASSLLAGEETQYF.

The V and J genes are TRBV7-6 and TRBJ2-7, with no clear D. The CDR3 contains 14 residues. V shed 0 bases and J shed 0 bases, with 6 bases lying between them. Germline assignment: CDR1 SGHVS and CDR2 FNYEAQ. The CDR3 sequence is CASSLAPSSYEQYF. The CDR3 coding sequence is TGTGCCAGCAGCTTAGCTCCAAGCTCCTACGAGCAGTACTTC.